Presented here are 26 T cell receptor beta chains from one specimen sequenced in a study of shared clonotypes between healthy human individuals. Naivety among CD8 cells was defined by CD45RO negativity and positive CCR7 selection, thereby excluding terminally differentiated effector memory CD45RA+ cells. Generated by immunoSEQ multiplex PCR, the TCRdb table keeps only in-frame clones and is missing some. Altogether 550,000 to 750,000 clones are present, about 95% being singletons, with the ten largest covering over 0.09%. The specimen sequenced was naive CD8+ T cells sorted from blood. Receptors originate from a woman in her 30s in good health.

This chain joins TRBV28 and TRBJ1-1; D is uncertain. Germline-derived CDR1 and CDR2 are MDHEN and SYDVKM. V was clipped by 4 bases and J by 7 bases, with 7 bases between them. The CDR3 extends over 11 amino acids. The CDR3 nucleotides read TGTGCCAGCAGTTCCTGGATTGAAGCTTTCTTT. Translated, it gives CASSSWIEAFF.

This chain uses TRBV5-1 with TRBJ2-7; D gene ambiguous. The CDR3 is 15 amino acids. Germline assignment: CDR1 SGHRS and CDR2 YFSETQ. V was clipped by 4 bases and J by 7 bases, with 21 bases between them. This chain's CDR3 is CASSELARPLREQYF. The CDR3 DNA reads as TGCGCCAGCAGCGAGTTGGCTAGACCCCTACGAGAGCAGTACTTC. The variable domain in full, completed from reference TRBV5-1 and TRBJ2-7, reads KAGVTQTPRYLIKTRGQQVTLSCSPISGHRSVSWYQQTPGQGLQFLFEYFSETQRNKGNFPGRFSGRQFSNSRSEMNVSTLELGDSALYLCASSELARPLREQYFGPGTRLTVT.

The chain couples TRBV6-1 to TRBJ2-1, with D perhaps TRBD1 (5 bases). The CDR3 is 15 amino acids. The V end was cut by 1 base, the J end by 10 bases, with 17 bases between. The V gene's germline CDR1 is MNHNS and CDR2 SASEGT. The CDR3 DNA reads TGTGCCAGCAGTGAAGTGCAGTTGTGGGCAGGGGAGCAGTTCTTC. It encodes CASSEVQLWAGEQFF.

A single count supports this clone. CDR3 nucleotide sequence: TGTGCCAGCAGCCCCCGACAAGGAGAGACCCAGTACTTC. This sequence encodes CASSPRQGETQYF. The V and J genes are TRBV7-9 and TRBJ2-5; the D is unclear. V dropped 5 bases and J dropped 4 bases, with 11 bases sitting between them. The CDR3 is 13 residues long. Germline V gives CDR1 SEHNR, CDR2 FQNEAQ (reference sequence).

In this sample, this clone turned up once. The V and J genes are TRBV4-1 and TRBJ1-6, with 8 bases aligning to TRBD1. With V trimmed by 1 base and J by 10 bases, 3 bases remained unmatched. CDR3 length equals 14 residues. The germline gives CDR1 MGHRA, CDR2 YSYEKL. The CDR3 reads CASSQGTGRSPLHF. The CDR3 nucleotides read TGCGCCAGCAGCCAAGGGACAGGGCGGTCACCCCTCCACTTT.

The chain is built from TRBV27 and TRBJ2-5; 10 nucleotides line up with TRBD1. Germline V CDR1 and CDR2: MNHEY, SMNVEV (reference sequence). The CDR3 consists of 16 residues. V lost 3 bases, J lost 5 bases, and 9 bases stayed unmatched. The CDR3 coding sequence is TGTGCCAGCAGTTTTCGTGGACAGGGGGAGAGGGAGACCCAGTACTTC. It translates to CASSFRGQGERETQYF.

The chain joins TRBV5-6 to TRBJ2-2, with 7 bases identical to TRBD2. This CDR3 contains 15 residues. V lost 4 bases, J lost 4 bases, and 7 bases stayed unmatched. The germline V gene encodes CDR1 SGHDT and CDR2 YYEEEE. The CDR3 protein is CASSLAGVTTGELFF. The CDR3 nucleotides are TGTGCCAGCAGCCTGGCGGGGGTAACCACCGGGGAGCTGTTTTTT.

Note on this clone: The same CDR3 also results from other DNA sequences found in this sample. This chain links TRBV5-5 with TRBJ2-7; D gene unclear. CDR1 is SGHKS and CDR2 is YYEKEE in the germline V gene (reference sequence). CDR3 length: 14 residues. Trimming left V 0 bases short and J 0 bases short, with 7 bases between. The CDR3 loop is CASSLAAGSYEQYF. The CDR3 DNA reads TGTGCCAGCAGCTTGGCCGCCGGCTCCTACGAGCAGTACTTC.

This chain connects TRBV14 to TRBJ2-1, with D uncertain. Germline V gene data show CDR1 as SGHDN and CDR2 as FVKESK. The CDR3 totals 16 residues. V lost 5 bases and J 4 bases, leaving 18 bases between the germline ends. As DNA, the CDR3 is TGTGCCAGCAGCTCAATACATGGTGAGACTTACAATGAGCAGTTCTTC. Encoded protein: CASSSIHGETYNEQFF.

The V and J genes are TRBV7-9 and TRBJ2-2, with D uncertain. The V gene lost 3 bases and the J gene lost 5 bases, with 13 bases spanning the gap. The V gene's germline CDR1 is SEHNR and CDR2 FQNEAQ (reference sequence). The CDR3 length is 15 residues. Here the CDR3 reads CASSLYGTGTGELFF. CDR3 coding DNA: TGTGCCAGCAGCTTGTACGGCACCGGGACCGGGGAGCTGTTTTTT.

This CDR3 is CASSSGTETYEQYF. CDR3 in DNA: TGTGCCAGCAGCTCCGGGACCGAGACCTACGAGCAGTACTTC. The gene calls are TRBV5-6 and TRBJ2-7; D may correspond to TRBD1 or TRBD2 (5 bases each). CDR1 and CDR2 from the germline V gene are SGHDT and YYEEEE. The V gene lost 3 bases and the J gene lost 2 bases, with 12 bases spanning the gap. The CDR3 consists of 14 residues.

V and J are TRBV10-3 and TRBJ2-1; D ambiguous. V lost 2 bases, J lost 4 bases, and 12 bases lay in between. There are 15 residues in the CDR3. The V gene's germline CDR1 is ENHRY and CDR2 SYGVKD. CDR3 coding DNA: TGTGCCATCAGTGAGCCCAGTGTGGAATACAATGAGCAGTTCTTC. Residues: CAISEPSVEYNEQFF.

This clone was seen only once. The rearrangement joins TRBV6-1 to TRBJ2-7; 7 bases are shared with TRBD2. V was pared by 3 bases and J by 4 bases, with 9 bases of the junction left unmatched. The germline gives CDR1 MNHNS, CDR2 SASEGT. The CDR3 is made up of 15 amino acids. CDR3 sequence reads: CASSDETGGRYEQYF. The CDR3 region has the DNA TGTGCCAGCAGTGACGAGACGGGAGGAAGGTACGAGCAGTACTTC.

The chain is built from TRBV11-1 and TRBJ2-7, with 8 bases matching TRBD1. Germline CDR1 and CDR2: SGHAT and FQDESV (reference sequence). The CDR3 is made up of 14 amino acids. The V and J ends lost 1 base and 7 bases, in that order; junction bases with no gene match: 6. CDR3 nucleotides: TGTGCCAGCAGCTTAGAGCCAGGGGGCTATGAGCAGTACTTC. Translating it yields CASSLEPGGYEQYF.

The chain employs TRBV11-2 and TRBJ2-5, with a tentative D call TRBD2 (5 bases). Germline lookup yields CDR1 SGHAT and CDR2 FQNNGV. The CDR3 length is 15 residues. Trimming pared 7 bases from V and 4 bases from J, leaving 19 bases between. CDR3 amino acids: CASTPKLEGRETQYF. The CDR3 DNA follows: TGTGCCAGCACCCCCAAACTCGAGGGCAGAGAGACCCAGTACTTC. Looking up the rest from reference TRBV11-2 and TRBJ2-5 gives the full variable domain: EAGVAQSPRYKIIEKRQSVAFWCNPISGHATLYWYQQILGQGPKLLIQFQNNGVVDDSQLPKDRFSAERLKGVDSTLKIQPAKLEDSAVYLCASTPKLEGRETQYFGPGTRLLVL.

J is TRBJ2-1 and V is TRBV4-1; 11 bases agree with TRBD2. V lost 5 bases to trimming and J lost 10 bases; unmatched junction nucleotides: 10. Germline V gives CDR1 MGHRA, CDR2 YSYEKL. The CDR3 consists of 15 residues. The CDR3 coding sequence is TGCGCCAGCAGCGTGACTAGCGGGACGATCCGGGAGCAGTTCTTC. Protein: CASSVTSGTIREQFF.

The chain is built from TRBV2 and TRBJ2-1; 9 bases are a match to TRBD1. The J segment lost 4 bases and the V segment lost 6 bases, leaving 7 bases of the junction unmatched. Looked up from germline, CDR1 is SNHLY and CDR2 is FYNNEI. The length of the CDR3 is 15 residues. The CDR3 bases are TGTGCCAGCAGAGCCCGGGACAGGGTTTACAATGAGCAGTTCTTC. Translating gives CASRARDRVYNEQFF.

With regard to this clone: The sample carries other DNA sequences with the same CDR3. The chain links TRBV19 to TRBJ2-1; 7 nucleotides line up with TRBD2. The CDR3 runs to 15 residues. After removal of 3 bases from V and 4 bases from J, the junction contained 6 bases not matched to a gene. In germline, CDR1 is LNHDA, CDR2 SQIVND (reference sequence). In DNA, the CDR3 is TGTGCCAGTAGTATCGGGCTAGCGGTATACAATGAGCAGTTCTTC. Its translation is CASSIGLAVYNEQFF.

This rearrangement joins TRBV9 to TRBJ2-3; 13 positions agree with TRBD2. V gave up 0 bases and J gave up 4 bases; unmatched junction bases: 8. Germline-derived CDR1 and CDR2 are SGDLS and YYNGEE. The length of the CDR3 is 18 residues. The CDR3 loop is CASSVGGLAGLGADTQYF. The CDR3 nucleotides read TGTGCCAGCAGCGTAGGGGGACTAGCGGGACTCGGGGCAGATACGCAGTATTTT. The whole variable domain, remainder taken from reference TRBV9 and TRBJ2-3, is DSGVTQTPKHLITATGQRVTLRCSPRSGDLSVYWYQQSLDQGLQFLIQYYNGEERAKGNILERFSAQQFPDLHSELNLSSLELGDSALYFCASSVGGLAGLGADTQYFGPGTRLTVL.

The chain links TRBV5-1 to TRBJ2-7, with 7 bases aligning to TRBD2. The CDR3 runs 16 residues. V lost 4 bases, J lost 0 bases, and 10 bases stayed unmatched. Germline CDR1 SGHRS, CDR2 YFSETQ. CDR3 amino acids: CASSPASGSSSYEQYF. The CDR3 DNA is TGCGCCAGCAGCCCCGCTAGCGGTTCGAGCTCCTACGAGCAGTACTTC. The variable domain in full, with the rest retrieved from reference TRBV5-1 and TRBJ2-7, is KAGVTQTPRYLIKTRGQQVTLSCSPISGHRSVSWYQQTPGQGLQFLFEYFSETQRNKGNFPGRFSGRQFSNSRSEMNVSTLELGDSALYLCASSPASGSSSYEQYFGPGTRLTVT.

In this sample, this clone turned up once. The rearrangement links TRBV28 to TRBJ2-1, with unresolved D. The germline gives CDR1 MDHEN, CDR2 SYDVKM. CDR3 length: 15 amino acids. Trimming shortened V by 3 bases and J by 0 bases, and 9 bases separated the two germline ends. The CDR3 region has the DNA TGTGCCAGCAGTTTCGGCAGAAGCTCCTACAATGAGCAGTTCTTC. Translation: CASSFGRSSYNEQFF.

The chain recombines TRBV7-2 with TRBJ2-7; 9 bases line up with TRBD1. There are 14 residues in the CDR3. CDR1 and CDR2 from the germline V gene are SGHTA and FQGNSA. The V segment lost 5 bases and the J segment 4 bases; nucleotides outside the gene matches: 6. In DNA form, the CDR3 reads TGTGCCAGCAGCCACCCGACAGGGGGATACGAGCAGTACTTC. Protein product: CASSHPTGGYEQYF.

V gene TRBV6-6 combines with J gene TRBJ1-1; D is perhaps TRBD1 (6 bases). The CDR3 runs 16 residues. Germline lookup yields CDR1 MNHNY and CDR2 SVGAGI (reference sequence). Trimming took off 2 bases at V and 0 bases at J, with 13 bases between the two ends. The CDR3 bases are TGTGCCAGCAGTTACCCAGGGGACACCATGAACACTGAAGCTTTCTTT. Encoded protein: CASSYPGDTMNTEAFF.

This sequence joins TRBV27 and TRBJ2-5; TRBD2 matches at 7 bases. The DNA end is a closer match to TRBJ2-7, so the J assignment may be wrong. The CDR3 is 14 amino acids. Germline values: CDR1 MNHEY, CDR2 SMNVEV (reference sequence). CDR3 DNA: TGTGCCAGCAGTCCCGGGGGAGGGCCTTACGAGCAGTACTTC. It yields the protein CASSPGGGPYEQYF.

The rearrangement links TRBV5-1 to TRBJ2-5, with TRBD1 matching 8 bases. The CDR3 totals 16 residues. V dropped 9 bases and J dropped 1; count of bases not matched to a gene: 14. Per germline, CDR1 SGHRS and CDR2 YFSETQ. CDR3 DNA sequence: TGCGCCACCCGCCACAGAGTGACAGGGGCCCAAGAGACCCAGTACTTC. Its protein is CATRHRVTGAQETQYF.

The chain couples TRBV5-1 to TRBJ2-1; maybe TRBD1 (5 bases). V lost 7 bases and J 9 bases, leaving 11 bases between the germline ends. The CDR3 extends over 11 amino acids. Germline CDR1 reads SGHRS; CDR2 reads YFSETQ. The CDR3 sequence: CASPRGIEQFF. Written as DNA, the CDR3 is TGCGCCAGCCCAAGGGGAATTGAGCAGTTCTTC. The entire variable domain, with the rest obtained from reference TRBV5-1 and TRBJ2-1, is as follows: KAGVTQTPRYLIKTRGQQVTLSCSPISGHRSVSWYQQTPGQGLQFLFEYFSETQRNKGNFPGRFSGRQFSNSRSEMNVSTLELGDSALYLCASPRGIEQFFGPGTRLTVL.